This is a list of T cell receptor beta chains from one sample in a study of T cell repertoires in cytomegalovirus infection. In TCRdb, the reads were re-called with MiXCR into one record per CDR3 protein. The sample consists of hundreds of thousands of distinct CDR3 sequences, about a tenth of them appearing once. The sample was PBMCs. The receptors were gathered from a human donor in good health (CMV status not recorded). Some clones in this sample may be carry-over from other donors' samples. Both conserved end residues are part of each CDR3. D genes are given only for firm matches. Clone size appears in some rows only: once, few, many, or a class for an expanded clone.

CDR3 DNA: TGTGCCAGCAGCTTAACGACTAGCGGCCAAGAGACCCAGTACTTC
CDR3 protein: CASSLTTSGQETQYF
D gene: TRBD2
CDR3 length: 15
clone size: many
V gene: TRBV7-9
J gene: TRBJ2-5

CDR3 DNA: TGTGCCAGCAGCCAGGGTCTTGAAGCTTTCTTT
CDR3 protein: CASSQGLEAFF
D gene: .
CDR3 length: 11
clone size: many
V gene: TRBV14
J gene: TRBJ1-1

CDR3 DNA: TGCGCCAGCAGCCAAGAGCACGGCGCGAACACCGGGGAGCTGTTTTTT
CDR3 protein: CASSQEHGANTGELFF
D gene: .
CDR3 length: 16
clone size: many
V gene: TRBV4-3
J gene: TRBJ2-2

CDR3 DNA: TGTGCCAGCAGCACCAGGACATCTGGAAACACCATATATTTT
CDR3 protein: CASSTRTSGNTIYF
D gene: .
CDR3 length: 14
clone size: many
V gene: TRBV28
J gene: TRBJ1-3

CDR3 DNA: TGCAGTGCTAGACGCGGAGGGCCTTCGCGAACTGAAGCTTTCTTT
CDR3 protein: CSARRGGPSRTEAFF
D gene: .
CDR3 length: 15
clone size: few
V gene: TRBV20-1
J gene: TRBJ1-1

CDR3 DNA: TGTGCCAGCAGCCAAGGAGCCAACTACGAGCAGTACTTC
CDR3 protein: CASSQGANYEQYF
D gene: .
CDR3 length: 13
clone size: many
V gene: TRBV4-2
J gene: TRBJ2-7

CDR3 DNA: TGTGCCAGCAGTCGGGTGGGGTCGGACTATGGCTACACCTTC
CDR3 protein: CASSRVGSDYGYTF
D gene: .
CDR3 length: 14
clone size: .
V gene: TRBV2
J gene: TRBJ1-2

CDR3 DNA: TGTGCCAGCAGCCGGACTTGGACACCGGCGGAGACCCAGTACTTC
CDR3 protein: CASSRTWTPAETQYF
D gene: .
CDR3 length: 15
clone size: many
V gene: TRBV6-1
J gene: TRBJ2-5

CDR3 DNA: TGTGCCAGCACCCTCCTCGGGGGCACAGCCAAAAACATTCAGTACTTC
CDR3 protein: CASTLLGGTAKNIQYF
D gene: .
CDR3 length: 16
clone size: many
V gene: TRBV5-6
J gene: TRBJ2-4

CDR3 DNA: TGCAGTGCGGGGACGGACAGGGATAGGACTGAAGCTTTCTTT
CDR3 protein: CSAGTDRDRTEAFF
D gene: TRBD1
CDR3 length: 14
clone size: few
V gene: TRBV20-1
J gene: TRBJ1-1

CDR3 DNA: TGTGCCAGCAGCGTAGCACCTGGACAGGTTATCACCGGGGAGCTGTTTTTT
CDR3 protein: CASSVAPGQVITGELFF
D gene: TRBD1
CDR3 length: 17
clone size: few
V gene: TRBV9
J gene: TRBJ2-2

CDR3 DNA: TGCAGCGTGGGAATTGGGGGAACGAACACCGGGGAGCTGTTTTTT
CDR3 protein: CSVGIGGTNTGELFF
D gene: .
CDR3 length: 15
clone size: once
V gene: TRBV29-1
J gene: TRBJ2-2